This T cell receptor beta chain was recorded in a study of blood T cell repertoires in COVID-19. Libraries were prepared by immunoSEQ multiplex PCR; TCRdb keeps only in-frame clonotypes and omits some of them. The table shows 150,000 to 200,000 clones, with about 87% occurring only once. Germline CDR1 and CDR2: SGHTA and FQGNSA. The ends were cut back, 4 bases at V and 2 bases at J, with 12 bases in the middle. The CDR3 is 14 residues long. The sequence was collected from a man in his 60s with acute or convalescent COVID-19. Input material: peripheral blood. The V gene is TRBV7-2, the J gene TRBJ2-7; D perhaps matches TRBD1 (6 bases). In DNA form, the CDR3 reads TGTGCCAGCAGCTCAAACAGGGCTGCCTACGAGCAGTACTTC. This codes for CASSSNRAAYEQYF.